This T cell receptor (beta chain) was sequenced in a study of blood T cell repertoires in COVID-19 (TCRdb year 2020). Regarding the complete study: Samples covering the acute and convalescent phases of COVID-19 were provided by collaborators in the United States, Italy and Spain. The prospective study material was composed of cDNA or gDNA derived from T cells, B-cell-depleted T cells, or PBMCs. Subjects who had been exposed to COVID-19, were actively infected with it, or had recovered from it provided the deeply sampled blood TCRbeta repertoires that made up the dataset. The repertoires were made available in a free public database intended to serve as a resource for research on the immune response to SARS-CoV-2. Samples came from the ongoing ImmuneRACE study (first 160 participants) plus 1,254 subjects from 6 global collaborators. Nearly every sample came with metadata listing a de-identified subject ID, COVID-19 status, age in years and sex. Where available, HLA class I and class II types were taken from metadata supplied by the sample provider and were not determined by assay-based typing.

V was cut back by 6 bases and J by 7 bases, leaving a gap of 16 bases between them. There are 14 amino acids in the CDR3, from cysteine to phenylalanine inclusive. Of the read, only the CDR3 DNA is kept; its 42 bases are in frame from base 1. The germline V gene gives CDR1 as MDHEN and CDR2 as SYDVKM. Broader findings and caveats from the paper: The amount of clinical and demographic metadata varied by source and participant and was provided uncurated.

Participants in the prospective study were enrolled through a virtual design, were aged about 18 to 90 years, and lived in approximately 24 United States geographic areas. In the prospective study, participants were assigned to cohorts based on the clinical history participants reported in a screening survey and a study questionnaire. Exposed participants were defined as having been in contact with someone with a PCR-confirmed or clinician-diagnosed COVID-19 case within 2 weeks of study entry. In the prospective study, mobile phlebotomists collected whole blood, serum and a nasopharyngeal or oropharyngeal swab from each participant. Participants in the prospective study had the option to provide additional blood draws and questionnaires over a roughly two-month period. Blood samples from the prospective study were shipped frozen or at room temperature prior to DNA extraction. In regard to this clone: Its antigen remains unidentified. Base qualities are not recorded, but no much larger clone differs from it by a single base.

The immunoSEQ Assay, a bias-controlled multiplex PCR, was used to amplify TCRbeta CDR3 regions from genomic DNA. In the original analysis: The number of nucleated cells in each sample was estimated from the amplification of reference gene primers within the assay. Sequence reads were collapsed and filtered to measure the absolute abundance of every unique TCRbeta CDR3 rearrangement. For each sample, productive Simpson clonality was calculated as the square root of Simpson's diversity index across productive rearrangements. TCRdb holds this immuneACCESS table with in-frame rearrangements only. Some clones are missing; in checked studies, unresolved V genes explain under half, and the rest has no known cause. V and J calls and clone size follow that table, whereas D and trimming were derived from the DNA. The sample profile shows about 150,000 clones; 87% of them were found once. The ten largest clones represent less than 5% of the sample.

The rearrangement combines TRBV28 with TRBJ1-5, and perhaps TRBD1 as D gene, on 5 matching bases. The receptor was isolated from a middle-aged woman who had been exposed to COVID-19. The specimen sequenced was PBMCs or T cells enriched from blood (not recorded which). CDR3 loop: CASRAGWGSQPQHF. Here is the DNA: TGTGCCAGCAGGGCGGGGTGGGGCTCGCAGCCCCAGCATTTT.